Listed below are T cell receptor beta chains from one sample, sequenced in a study of blood T cell repertoires in COVID-19. TCRdb's copy holds only in-frame clones and misses some; the assay was immunoSEQ multiplex PCR. The sample has around 190,000 clones; more than 75% are singletons. Specimen: PBMCs or T cells enriched from blood (not recorded which). Source of these receptors: a woman between 45 and 60 years old with acute COVID-19. Both conserved end residues are part of each CDR3. Fields, in order: V gene, J gene, CDR3 protein.

v_gene: TRBV20-1
j_gene: TRBJ1-1
CDR3aa: CSGPENTEAFF

v_gene: TRBV6-5
j_gene: TRBJ2-5
CDR3aa: CASNNDRGETQYF

v_gene: TRBV19
j_gene: TRBJ1-1
CDR3aa: CASRPSGNTEAFF

v_gene: TRBV7-2
j_gene: TRBJ1-3
CDR3aa: CASSILPAGRSSGNTIYF

v_gene: TRBV18
j_gene: TRBJ1-6
CDR3aa: CASSPSGTGMGNSPLHF

v_gene: TRBV6-2/TRBV6-3
j_gene: TRBJ1-5
CDR3aa: CASSYSGASNQPQHF

v_gene: TRBV28
j_gene: TRBJ1-1
CDR3aa: CASSLWAGAEAFF

v_gene: TRBV6-4
j_gene: TRBJ2-6
CDR3aa: CASSPNPGSGANVLTF

v_gene: TRBV19
j_gene: TRBJ1-3
CDR3aa: CASSTGTALGNTIYF

v_gene: TRBV19
j_gene: TRBJ1-5
CDR3aa: CATAGQTNQPQHF

v_gene: TRBV7-9
j_gene: TRBJ2-2
CDR3aa: CASSLRGPGTGELFF